Below are 13 T cell receptor beta chains sequenced from a single sample in a study of PD-1 blockade in classical Hodgkin lymphoma. The time point was: cycle 4 day 1 (C4D1), after less than seven weeks of nivolumab. With no exception, relapse followed autologous stem cell transplantation in all patients, and brentuximab vedotin exposure varied. The method was immunoSEQ multiplex PCR; TCRdb's version includes in-frame clones alone and lacks a portion of them. The sample carries approximately 61,000 clones, about 85% recorded once. The sequencing used peripheral blood mononuclear cells (PBMCs), collected before the fourth cycle of nivolumab. These receptors all stem from a human donor with classical Hodgkin lymphoma.

The chain employs TRBV6-6 and TRBJ2-5; weak D call: TRBD1 (5 bases). CDR1 is MNHNY, CDR2 SVGAGI, per germline (reference sequence). The CDR3 sequence is 15 residues long. The V and J ends lost 6 bases and 4 bases respectively, with 18 bases between them. CDR3 coding DNA: TGTGCCAGCAGGCCCACCGCGGCAGGGCCAGAGACCCAGTACTTC. It encodes CASRPTAAGPETQYF.

The V gene is TRBV7-8, the J gene TRBJ1-2; D ambiguous. V was cut by 0 bases and J by 8 bases, with 10 bases left in between. CDR1 and CDR2 (germline): SGHVS, FQNEAQ. CDR3 length: 13 amino acids. The CDR3: CASSLAPAGGYTF. The CDR3 coding sequence is TGTGCCAGCAGCTTAGCCCCGGCTGGGGGCTACACCTTC.

The J gene is TRBJ2-7, the V gene TRBV21-1; the D call in the table, TRBD2, was not verified against the DNA. TRBV21-1 is a recognized pseudogene. The length of the CDR3 is 12 residues. The CDR3 DNA reads as TGTGCCAGCAGCAAAGAGACTAACGAGCAGTACTTC. Its translation: CASSKETNEQYF.

This clone was seen just once. The chain employs TRBV28 and TRBJ1-2; D not resolved. CDR1 MDHEN and CDR2 SYDVKM come from the germline V gene. Trimming left V 2 bases short and J 4 bases short, with 14 bases between. The CDR3 is 15 amino acids. CDR3 DNA sequence: TGTGCCAGCAGTTTAAGTTGGGGTTCTCGCTATGGCTACACCTTC. This codes for CASSLSWGSRYGYTF.

The chain joins TRBV7-6 to TRBJ1-1; no clear D gene. CDR3 size: 14 residues. Germline CDR1 reads SGHVS; CDR2 reads FNYEAQ. Trimming shortened V by 1 base and J by 2 bases, and 8 bases separated the two germline ends. CDR3 residues: CASSLVAGNTEAFF. CDR3 bases: TGTGCCAGCAGCTTAGTTGCGGGAAACACTGAAGCTTTCTTT.

The chain uses TRBV6-1 and TRBJ2-1, with a possible D match to TRBD2 (6 bases). V lost 0 bases and J 0 bases, leaving 9 bases between the germline ends. Per germline, CDR1 MNHNS and CDR2 SASEGT. This CDR3 is 16 amino acids long. The CDR3 coding sequence is TGTGCCAGCAGTGAAGCGTGGGGGGACTCCTACAATGAGCAGTTCTTC. Translating it yields CASSEAWGDSYNEQFF.

This clone was observed a few times. CDR3 in amino acids: CASSPATSPLHF. As DNA, the CDR3 is TGTGCCAGCAGCCCTGCCACTTCACCCCTCCACTTT. The J gene is TRBJ1-6, the V gene TRBV5-5; no clear D gene. This CDR3 comprises 12 residues. V lost 4 bases and J lost 9, with 8 bases in between. Germline V gene data show CDR1 as SGHKS and CDR2 as YYEKEE (reference sequence). Full variable domain (outside the CDR3, taken from reference TRBV5-5 and TRBJ1-6): DAGVTQSPTHLIKTRGQQVTLRCSPISGHKSVSWYQQVLGQGPQFIFQYYEKEERGRGNFPDRFSARQFPNYSSELNVNALLLGDSALYLCASSPATSPLHFGNGTRLTVT.

The chain uses TRBV5-4 and TRBJ1-2; D is unresolved. The CDR3 runs 12 residues. From germline, CDR1 is SGHNT and CDR2 YYREEE (reference sequence). Trimming left V 4 bases short and J 5 bases short, with 9 bases between. The CDR3 bases are TGTGCCAGCAGCCCGGGCGAGTATGGCTACACCTTC. Translation: CASSPGEYGYTF.

The chain recombines TRBV28 with TRBJ2-7; D perhaps matches TRBD2 (5 bases). This CDR3 has 14 residues. V was shortened by 5 bases and J by 2 bases, with 13 bases between the two germline ends. Germline V gives CDR1 MDHEN, CDR2 SYDVKM. CDR3 protein: CASSPPGYTYEQYF. The DNA for the CDR3 is TGTGCCAGCAGTCCCCCGGGGTATACCTACGAGCAGTACTTC.

This chain joins TRBV5-1 and TRBJ1-6; 8 bases fit TRBD1. Germline assignment: CDR1 SGHRS and CDR2 YFSETQ. V shed 3 bases and J 6 bases; nucleotides not matched to a gene: 5. The CDR3 runs 15 residues. CDR3 sequence: CASSSTGTGNSPLHF. The CDR3 bases are TGCGCCAGCAGCTCAACCGGGACAGGTAATTCACCCCTCCACTTT.

The chain couples TRBV7-9 to TRBJ2-3; D is undetermined. CDR1 and CDR2 from the germline V gene are SEHNR and FQNEAQ (reference sequence). The V and J ends lost 11 bases and 1 base respectively, with 13 bases between them. The CDR3 spans 13 residues. CDR3 sequence: CAGSSRGTDTQYF. CDR3 nucleotide sequence: TGTGCCGGGTCAAGTAGGGGCACAGATACGCAGTATTTT.

The genes are TRBV5-1 and TRBJ1-1; weak D call: TRBD1 (6 bases). Germline CDR1 SGHRS, CDR2 YFSETQ. V was cut by 6 bases and J by 0 bases, with 12 bases left in between. The CDR3 is made up of 14 amino acids. The CDR3 DNA is TGCGCCAGCACCCAGACAGGAATGAACACTGAAGCTTTCTTT. The encoded protein is CASTQTGMNTEAFF.

The chain joins TRBV5-5 to TRBJ2-7; no definite D call. Germline lookup yields CDR1 SGHKS and CDR2 YYEKEE (reference sequence). The ends were cut back, 4 bases at V and 2 bases at J, with 10 bases in the middle. The CDR3 spans 13 residues. The CDR3, as DNA: TGTGCCAGCAGCAACGCCCAAGCCTACGAGCAGTACTTC. Protein sequence: CASSNAQAYEQYF.